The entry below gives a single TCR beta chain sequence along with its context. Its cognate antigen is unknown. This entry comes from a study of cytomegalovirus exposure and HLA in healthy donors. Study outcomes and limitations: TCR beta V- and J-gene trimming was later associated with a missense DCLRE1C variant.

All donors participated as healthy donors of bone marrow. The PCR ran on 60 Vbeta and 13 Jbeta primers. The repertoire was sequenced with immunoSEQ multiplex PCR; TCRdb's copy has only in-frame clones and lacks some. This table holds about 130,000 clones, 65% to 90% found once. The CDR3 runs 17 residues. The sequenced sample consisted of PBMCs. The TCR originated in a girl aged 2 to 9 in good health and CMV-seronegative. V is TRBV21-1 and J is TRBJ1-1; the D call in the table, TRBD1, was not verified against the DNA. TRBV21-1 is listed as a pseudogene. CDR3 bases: TGTGCCAGCAGCAAAATGAGGTTGCAGGGGACGAACACTGAAGCTTTCTTT. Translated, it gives CASSKMRLQGTNTEAFF.